What follows describes a single T cell receptor (beta chain). The PCR made use of 60 Vbeta and 13 Jbeta primers. Measured with immunoSEQ multiplex PCR; TCRdb has only the in-frame clones, and not every one. Its table lists fewer than 45,000 clones. This sample was included in a study of cytomegalovirus exposure and HLA in healthy donors. CDR3 length: 14 residues. The germline V gene has CDR1 MNHEY and CDR2 SVGAGI. The V end lost 2 bases, the J end lost 3 bases, and 9 bases lay between the germline ends. The chain recombines TRBV6-5 with TRBJ2-3; D is undetermined. The receptor was derived from a woman aged 25 to 39 in good health and CMV-seronegative. Sequencing input: PBMCs. Here the CDR3 reads CASSYAGRTDTQYF. CDR3 bases: TGTGCCAGCAGTTACGCCGGTCGGACAGATACGCAGTATTTT.